This T cell receptor beta chain came from a study of beta chain features in type 1 diabetes (dated by TCRdb to between 2018 and 2020). With respect to the entire study: Mean age, gender distribution, total cell number and subset yield did not differ between patients and healthy donors. Across all samples, some 100,000,000 sorted cells were examined, and cell number per subset correlated strongly with RNA yield. In the study, TCRB repertoires of sorted circulating CD4+ T cell subsets from recently diagnosed type 1 diabetes patients were compared with those of matched healthy donors. Regulatory and stem cell-like memory subsets were isolated from only 8 patients and roughly eight healthy donors, whereas naive and central memory subsets came from all 28 donors. Beyond this particular receptor, the publication reports: Shorter templates might have been favored by PCR, but patient and control samples were amplified and corrected together, so both groups would have been affected equally by any skew. Naive, central memory and regulatory TCRB repertoires appeared to be more similar among patients than among healthy donors. Type 1 diabetes patients showed a moderate but significant shortening of TCRB CDR3 length in all four CD4+ subsets. Sequencing cDNA rather than genomic DNA could over-represent highly expressing activated cells, although activation and CD3 levels did not differ between groups. Because small numbers of individuals were included in the HLA sub-analyses, any influence of HLA type on TCRB rearrangement was left unresolved. Patients with type 1 diabetes made fewer insertions and deleted more nucleotides at VDJ recombination sites, implying thymic rearrangement abnormalities.

Each donor gave one peripheral blood draw, averaging roughly 100 mL, which was collected into heparinised tubes. Using a panel that included CD45RO, CCR7, CD25, CD127, CD95 and CD27, naive, central memory, regulatory and stem cell-like memory CD4+ T cells were sorted on a BD FACSAria II. Purity was above 98% for every sorted population. PBMCs were isolated immediately by Lymphoprep density gradient centrifugation and stained directly without culture. To minimize batch effects, samples were stained and sorted in pairs, one healthy donor with one patient per experiment. Details on this clone: What antigen it recognizes has not been identified. Per-nucleotide qualities are absent, and no much larger clonotype sits a single base away.

The CDR3 numbers 15 residues from cysteine through phenylalanine. Only the CDR3 DNA stays, 45 bases, in frame from base 1. The germline ends are 19 bases apart after V is trimmed by 6 bases and J by 3 bases. Based on the germline V gene, the CDR1 and CDR2 sequences are SGHRS and YFSETQ. The entire amount of isolated RNA was reverse transcribed using the High Capacity cDNA Reverse Transcription Kit, so the sequenced TCRB transcripts were expressed ones. Deep immunoSEQ sequencing was applied to naive, central memory and regulatory T cell samples, giving an average of roughly 3.5 million total reads per sample. After sorted cells were lysed in RLT buffer, RNA was extracted with DNase-treated RNeasy Micro or Mini kits, with the choice depending on cell number. To prevent cross-contamination, each cell subset was processed individually, whereas patient and healthy donor samples were processed jointly. The immunoSEQ multiplex PCR was used to amplify TCRB sequences from cDNA, yielding 87-bp fragments that span the CDR3 region. The amplicons were sequenced using the Illumina HiSeq platform. In the authors' own workflow: Synthetic template baselines were used to correct PCR bias computationally, reads within Hamming distance 2 were collapsed, and singletons that could not be merged were discarded. Reads were aligned against IMGT to assign V, D and J genes, CDR3 length and insertions or deletions at six rearrangement sites. Clonotype counts were normalized to sorted cell number within each subset before computing true diversity and Gini coefficients with the tcR R package. The overlap coefficient, calculated on TCRB nucleotide sequences, was used to measure repertoire sharing. What TCRdb holds here is the immuneACCESS table cut down to in-frame rearrangements. Part of the clones is not present; checked against another copy, under half of the missing clones reflect an unresolved V gene, and the others are unexplained. From that table come the V and J calls and clone size; the DNA was used to work out D and trimming. The sample records roughly 150,000 clones, approximately 9.1% of which are singletons. The ten largest make up 0.7% of the sample.

The V and J genes are TRBV5-1 and TRBJ2-7; TRBD2 could be the D gene, as 5 bases match. This TCR was recovered from a woman in her thirties with type 1 diabetes. The sample taken for sequencing was central memory CD4+ T cells from blood. The DNA sequence is given as TGCGCCAGCACCTCGCGGGCTGGGTACAGCTACGAGCAGTACTTC. Translation gives CASTSRAGYSYEQYF.